This record covers a single T cell receptor beta chain. This clonotype has at least ten counts. Its antigen remains unidentified. Within one base of it there is no much larger clone, and no base qualities were kept. This sample stems from a study of T-cell memory formation after mild COVID-19 (dated by TCRdb to about 2021). Turning to the overall study: TCR sequence clusters from the two donors were largely donor specific. Longitudinal TCRalpha and TCRbeta repertoire sequencing tracked T-cell clones expanding and contracting after mild COVID-19 in a couple of donors. Two young, previously healthy adult volunteers, one female and one male, were included in the cohort.

Germline trimming amounts to 5 bases on V and 5 bases on J, with 7 as the count of junction bases outside the gene matches. The cysteine opens and the phenylalanine closes a CDR3 of 13 amino acids. The kept DNA is CDR3 alone, 39 bases in frame from the first base. Taken from the germline V gene, the CDR1 and CDR2 loops are SQVTM and ANQGSEA. TCRdb lists the instrument as Illumina NovaSeq 6000. TCRalpha and TCRbeta cDNA libraries were built by 5'RACE with constant-segment primers, adding sample barcodes and unique molecular identifiers. Trizol reagent was used to extract RNA from every sample. The libraries were amplified in two PCR steps, and the second step added a second sample barcode and Illumina TruSeq adapters. Sequencing of libraries was performed on an Illumina NovaSeq with 2 x 150 bp paired-end reads. In the original analysis: With migec v1.2.7, reads were demultiplexed and then collapsed into UMI-guided consensus sequences. Using mixcr v2.1.11, UMI consensuses were aligned to TRA and TRB V and J templates and then assembled into clonotypes. A clonotype was counted as expanded or contracted only if both edgeR and NoisET called the change significant, with noise models trained on biological replicates. edgeR calls used a false discovery rate-adjusted p below 0.01 and a log2 fold-change threshold of 1. PCA with hierarchical clustering of max-normalized trajectories of the 1000 most abundant clonotypes was used as exploratory dynamics analysis. The CD4 or CD8 phenotype of responding clones was assigned using the separately sequenced CD4+ and CD8+ repertoires. The raw public data were reprocessed by TCRdb itself: fastp quality trimming at Q25, MiXCR clonotype calling, in-frame beta chains only. Identical CDR3 proteins give one entry, which carries the most common genes and DNA. The V and J calls reflect TCRdb's pipeline rather than the authors' work. In all, the sample holds some 210,000 distinct CDR3 sequences, and about 10% of those were seen once. Approximately 2.8% of the sample goes to the ten largest clones.

PBMCs were isolated by Ficoll-Paque density gradient centrifugation. The study at large found these results: Clones contracting from day 15 to 85 had balanced CD4/CD8 phenotypes, while a second wave expanding from day 15 to 37 was biased towards CD4+. The second-wave clones that peaked on day 37 were not confirmed to be SARS-CoV-2 specific. Only a couple of mild cases were covered by the study, and larger cohorts that include severe cases with pre-infection samples were considered necessary. Contracting CD4+ clones turned up mainly in the CM and EM memory subsets, whereas EMRA was where CD8+ clones were enriched. Some responding clones were detected in pre-infection memory, suggesting pre-existing cross-reactive memory T cells joined the SARS-CoV-2 response.

This receptor chain uses TRBV29-1 and TRBJ1-1; 8 bases in between match TRBD1. Material: PBMCs or a T cell subset sorted from them (not recorded which). The sequence was obtained from a man aged 18-30 years who had mild COVID-19 (a few samples of this study predate the infection). The sample titles of this study are shuffled in the database, so cell type and time point are left out; the donor was told from shared clones. Read as DNA, the sequence is TGCAGCGTTCGGACAGGGCGTTGGACTGAAGCTTTCTTT. It codes for CSVRTGRWTEAFF. The full variable domain, completed from the reference TRBV29-1 and TRBJ1-1 proteins outside the CDR3, reads SAVISQKPSRDICQRGTSLTIQCQVDSQVTMMFWYRQQPGQSLTLIATANQGSEATYESGFVIDKFPISRPNLTFSTLTVSNMSPEDSSIYLCSVRTGRWTEAFFGQGTRLTVV.